A selection of T cell receptor beta chains follows, all from one sample in a study of blood T cell repertoires in COVID-19. Some clones are missing from TCRdb's copy, which holds only in-frame ones; the method was immunoSEQ multiplex PCR. The data show 20,000 to 25,000 clones, about nine tenths seen once. The sample taken for sequencing was peripheral blood. Source of these receptors: a man in his sixties or seventies with active COVID-19. CDR3s include the opening cysteine and the closing phenylalanine or tryptophan. D genes are given only for firm matches. The size of a clone is reported for some rows only, either as once, few or many, or as a class for expanded clones.

clone_size d_call j_call v_call cdr3_aa cdr3_nt
once - TRBJ2-5 TRBV30 CAWSIVGETQYF TGTGCCTGGAGCATAGTCGGAGAGACCCAGTACTTC
few - TRBJ1-6 TRBV5-1 CASSLDYRSYNSPLHF TGCGCCAGCAGCTTGGACTACCGGTCCTATAATTCACCCCTCCACTTT
once TRBD2 TRBJ2-7 TRBV3-1/TRBV3-2 CASSQLSGRSYEQYF TGTGCCAGCAGCCAACTCAGCGGGAGGTCCTACGAGCAGTACTTC
- - TRBJ1-4 TRBV28 CASSLAGANEKLFF TGTGCCAGCAGTTTGGCCGGAGCTAATGAAAAACTGTTTTTT
- TRBD1 TRBJ1-1 TRBV5-5 CASTRQGWNTEAFF TGTGCCAGCACCCGACAGGGTTGGAACACTGAAGCTTTCTTT
- - TRBJ2-1 TRBV9 CASSVVTGTEQFF TGTGCCAGCAGCGTAGTTACGGGTACTGAGCAGTTCTTC
- - TRBJ2-5 TRBV3-1/TRBV3-2 CASSQDRGHQETQYF TGTGCCAGCAGCCAAGATCGTGGGCATCAAGAGACCCAGTACTTC
- TRBD2 TRBJ2-7 TRBV3-1/TRBV3-2 CASRSLSGERYEQYF TGTGCCAGCAGATCTCTGAGCGGGGAACGCTACGAGCAGTACTTC
few - TRBJ1-4 TRBV28 CATRSLFATEKLFF TGTGCCACTAGAAGCCTGTTTGCGACTGAAAAACTGTTTTTT
- TRBD1 TRBJ1-4 TRBV11-2 CASSRTGGGLGEKLFF TGTGCCAGCAGCCGGACAGGGGGCGGACTGGGCGAAAAACTGTTTTTT
- - TRBJ2-1 TRBV6-2/TRBV6-3 CASSLLNAANEQFF TGTGCCAGCAGTTTACTCAATGCCGCCAATGAGCAGTTCTTC
- TRBD2 TRBJ2-7 TRBV7-2 CASSLVSGREEQYF TGTGCCAGCAGCTTAGTTAGCGGGAGGGAAGAGCAGTACTTC
- TRBD1 TRBJ2-7 TRBV14 CASSQVGTGYNEQYF TGTGCCAGCAGCCAAGTGGGGACAGGGTACAACGAGCAGTACTTC
- - TRBJ2-5 TRBV9 CASSGWVSGSLQETQYF TGTGCCAGCAGCGGTTGGGTTAGCGGATCCCTCCAAGAGACCCAGTACTTC
- - TRBJ2-5 TRBV20-1 CSASRQGGTGETQYF TGCAGTGCTAGTAGGCAGGGGGGTACCGGAGAGACCCAGTACTTC
- - TRBJ1-4 TRBV3-1/TRBV3-2 CASSQGPGEGEKLFF TGTGCCAGCAGCCAAGGCCCAGGGGAGGGGGAAAAACTGTTTTTT
- - TRBJ1-1 TRBV7-9 CASSRDGNTEAFF TGTGCCAGCAGTCGCGATGGGAACACTGAAGCTTTCTTT
- TRBD1 TRBJ1-5 TRBV14 CASSHPRDREYSNQPQHF TGTGCCAGCAGCCACCCACGGGACAGGGAATATAGCAATCAGCCCCAGCATTTT
- - TRBJ1-4 TRBV15 CATSRDKGLGGLFF TGTGCCACCAGCAGAGATAAGGGTCTCGGGGGACTGTTTTTT
- TRBD2 TRBJ2-7 TRBV5-5 CASSSGNGPAYEQYF TGTGCCAGCAGCAGCGGGAACGGGCCAGCCTACGAGCAGTACTTC
- - TRBJ2-1 TRBV6-2/TRBV6-3 CASSYEAYNEQFF TGTGCCAGCAGTTACGAGGCCTACAATGAGCAGTTCTTC
- TRBD2 TRBJ2-3 TRBV9 CASSVVPSGPTDTQYF TGTGCCAGCAGCGTAGTGCCTAGCGGGCCCACAGATACGCAGTATTTT
- TRBD2 TRBJ2-2 TRBV5-4 CASSFVDSGSTNTGELFF TGTGCCAGCAGCTTCGTGGATAGCGGGAGTACAAACACCGGGGAGCTGTTTTTT
- TRBD2 TRBJ2-5 TRBV5-1 CASSPGGSGGQETQYF TGCGCCAGCAGCCCCGGAGGTAGCGGGGGCCAAGAGACCCAGTACTTC
- - TRBJ2-7 TRBV6-2/TRBV6-3 CASSPTGVYEQYF TGTGCCAGCAGTCCGACAGGAGTCTACGAGCAGTACTTC
- - TRBJ2-7 TRBV11-2 CASSLGQIFYEQYF TGTGCCAGCAGCTTAGGACAGATATTCTACGAGCAGTACTTC
- TRBD1 TRBJ2-1 TRBV7-9 CASSLGQGSNNEQFF TGTGCCAGCAGCTTAGGACAGGGTTCGAACAATGAGCAGTTCTTC
- TRBD2 TRBJ2-1 TRBV19 CASSLRLAGGRNEQFF TGTGCCAGTAGTCTCCGCCTAGCGGGAGGAAGGAATGAGCAGTTCTTC
- - TRBJ2-1 TRBV30 CAWRRGLPANEQFF TGTGCCTGGAGACGCGGACTTCCCGCTAATGAGCAGTTCTTC
- - TRBJ2-1 TRBV27 CASSLPPGPIPNEQFF TGTGCCAGCAGTCTGCCGCCAGGCCCCATTCCTAATGAGCAGTTCTTC
- TRBD1 TRBJ2-5 TRBV5-6 CASSWTGAETQYF TGTGCCAGCAGCTGGACAGGGGCAGAGACCCAGTACTTC
- TRBD2 TRBJ2-1 TRBV7-9 CASSLVGSGSSYNEQFF TGTGCCAGCAGCTTAGTGGGTAGCGGGAGCTCCTACAATGAGCAGTTCTTC
- TRBD1 TRBJ1-5 TRBV27 CASSSGTGLNQPQHF TGTGCCAGCAGTTCGGGGACAGGACTCAATCAGCCCCAGCATTTT
- - TRBJ2-5 TRBV11-2 CASSSLGAETQYF TGTGCCAGCAGTTCCCTGGGGGCGGAGACCCAGTACTTC
- - TRBJ2-1 TRBV11-3 CASSRGRPASSLSYNEQFF TGTGCCAGCAGCCGAGGTAGGCCGGCTAGTTCCCTCTCCTACAATGAGCAGTTCTTC
- TRBD2 TRBJ2-1 TRBV29-1 CSVTGTSGDNEQFF TGCAGCGTTACCGGGACTAGCGGGGACAATGAGCAGTTCTTC
- - TRBJ2-3 TRBV7-2 CASSFLTDTQYF TGTGCCAGCAGCTTCCTCACTGATACGCAGTATTTT
- TRBD1 TRBJ1-1 TRBV30 CAWTLTGGWTEAFF TGTGCCTGGACTCTTACAGGGGGGTGGACTGAAGCTTTCTTT
- - TRBJ2-3 TRBV6-5 CTAGERAGVTDTQYF TGTACCGCAGGGGAGAGGGCTGGAGTCACAGATACGCAGTATTTT
- TRBD1 TRBJ2-3 TRBV2 CASSVQGAADTQYF TGTGCCAGCAGTGTACAGGGGGCAGCAGATACGCAGTATTTT
- TRBD1 TRBJ2-7 TRBV3-1/TRBV3-2 CASSHQTGGKVEAYEQYF TGTGCCAGCAGCCATCAAACAGGGGGTAAGGTAGAAGCCTACGAGCAGTACTTC
- - TRBJ1-2 TRBV18 CASSPPGAGGYTF TGTGCCAGCTCACCACCAGGGGCTGGGGGCTACACCTTC
- TRBD1 TRBJ1-2 TRBV27 CASTPSGGHGYTF TGTGCCAGCACCCCGTCAGGGGGTCATGGCTACACCTTC
- TRBD1 TRBJ2-7 TRBV4-3 CASSQDRQGVGEQYF TGCGCCAGCAGCCAAGATCGGCAGGGGGTGGGCGAGCAGTACTTC
- - TRBJ1-1 TRBV3-1/TRBV3-2 CASSQDLSISGQLNTEAFF TGTGCCAGCAGCCAAGATCTGAGTATAAGCGGGCAGCTGAACACTGAAGCTTTCTTT
- TRBD2 TRBJ2-1 TRBV30 CAWKREREDLEQFF TGTGCCTGGAAAAGGGAACGGGAGGATCTTGAGCAGTTCTTC
- TRBD2 TRBJ2-3 TRBV5-1 CASSSTQRGSTDTQYF TGCGCCAGCAGCAGCACCCAGCGGGGGAGCACAGATACGCAGTATTTT
- - TRBJ1-4 TRBV3-1/TRBV3-2 CASSPFTDSYNEKLFF TGTGCCAGCAGCCCATTTACAGACAGCTATAATGAAAAACTGTTTTTT
- - TRBJ2-1 TRBV6-2/TRBV6-3 CASSLQAGAYNEQFF TGTGCCAGCAGTCTACAGGCAGGAGCCTACAATGAGCAGTTCTTC
- - TRBJ2-7 TRBV5-1 CASSPGGILQYEQYF TGCGCCAGCAGCCCCGGAGGAATACTCCAATACGAGCAGTACTTC
- TRBD2 TRBJ2-3 TRBV7-9 CASSLASGTSDTQYF TGTGCCAGCAGCTTAGCGAGCGGGACTTCAGATACGCAGTATTTT
- TRBD2 TRBJ2-1 TRBV5-4 CASSLGGGGNYNEQFF TGTGCCAGCAGCTTGGGAGGCGGGGGGAACTACAATGAGCAGTTCTTC